The 5 T cell receptor beta chains listed next were all sequenced from one sample in a study of graft-versus-host responses after intestinal transplantation. Sequencing used immunoSEQ multiplex PCR; TCRdb keeps in-frame clones, though not all of them. The data contain some 10,000 clones, approximately 30% of them singletons. Here the sequenced sample was alloreactive CD4+ T cells from a mixed lymphocyte reaction culture, taken before transplantation. Subset denoted: CFSE-low proliferating T cells sorted from roughly 6-day pre-transplant mixed lymphocyte reaction (GvH or HvG direction). These TCRs come from a human patient who was an organ donor for intestinal transplantation.

This sequence joins TRBV7-9 and TRBJ2-3; the match to TRBD1 covers 8 bases. V lost 4 bases to trimming and J lost 2 bases; unmatched junction nucleotides: 5. The germline V gene has CDR1 SEHNR and CDR2 FQNEAQ (reference sequence). The CDR3 length is 15 residues. The CDR3 spells CASSSGQGYTDTQYF. The CDR3 nucleotides read TGTGCCAGCAGCTCTGGACAGGGATACACAGATACGCAGTATTTT.

A few counts support this clone. The V call is TRBV4-1, the J call TRBJ2-7; a possible D gene is TRBD2 (7 bases). V was shortened by 4 bases and J by 7 bases, with 20 bases between the two germline ends. The CDR3 is 15 residues long. From germline, CDR1 is MGHRA and CDR2 YSYEKL. CDR3 sequence: CASSPPGGLIGEQYF. The DNA of the CDR3 is TGCGCCAGCAGCCCTCCCGGGGGGCTGATCGGGGAGCAGTACTTC.

The chain combines TRBV28 with TRBJ1-2; 9 bases agree with TRBD1. Germline V lookup: CDR1 MDHEN, CDR2 SYDVKM. V lost 5 bases and J lost 8; bases outside the gene matches: 9. The CDR3 runs 14 residues. This chain's CDR3 is CASSIKQGAGGYTF. DNA of the CDR3: TGTGCCAGCAGTATCAAACAGGGGGCGGGGGGCTACACCTTC.

The chain links TRBV19 to TRBJ2-3, with a weak D call TRBD2 (6 bases). The CDR3 is 13 residues long. From germline, CDR1 is LNHDA and CDR2 SQIVND (reference sequence). Between the trimmed V and J ends, which lost 1 base and 5 bases, there was a span of 7 bases. The CDR3: CASSIGRGDTQYF. Written as DNA, the CDR3 is TGTGCCAGTAGTATAGGGAGGGGAGATACGCAGTATTTT.

This chain links TRBV19 with TRBJ2-5; D is possibly TRBD2 (5 bases). CDR1 and CDR2 (germline): LNHDA, SQIVND (reference sequence). The V and J ends lost 6 bases and 5 bases respectively, with 13 bases between them. This CDR3 spans 13 amino acids. The chain's CDR3 is CASSPGLGETQYF. CDR3 DNA sequence: TGTGCCAGTAGCCCGGGATTGGGCGAGACCCAGTACTTC.